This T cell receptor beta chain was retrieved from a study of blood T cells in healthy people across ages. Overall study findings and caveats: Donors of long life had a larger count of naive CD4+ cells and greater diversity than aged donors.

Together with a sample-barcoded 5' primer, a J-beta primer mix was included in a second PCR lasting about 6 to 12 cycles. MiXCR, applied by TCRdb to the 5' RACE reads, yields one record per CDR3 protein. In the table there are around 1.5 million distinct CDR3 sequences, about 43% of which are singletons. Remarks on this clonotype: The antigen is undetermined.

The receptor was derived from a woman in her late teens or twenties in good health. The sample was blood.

The CDR3 region is CASSSGTGTDTQYF. CDR3 DNA: TGTGCCAGCAGTTCCGGGACAGGCACAGATACGCAGTATTTT. This chain joins TRBV5-5 and TRBJ2-3, with 7 bases lining up with TRBD1. The CDR3 extends over 14 amino acids. V trimming: 5 bases; J trimming: 1 base; junction bases outside the gene matches: 4. Germline V lookup: CDR1 SGHKS, CDR2 YYEKEE (reference sequence).